Shown below are 27 T cell receptor beta chains from a single sample sequenced in a study of vaccination and CD4 T cells after COVID-19. Their antigens remain unidentified. Treatment described: roughly ten-day PBMC culture with coronavirus spike peptide pools or control peptides (ViraFEST assay). Cultured CD4+ T-cell DNA underwent Oncomine TCR Beta short-read sequencing. Each CDR3 protein gets one entry after TCRdb re-called the PCR reads with MiXCR. In the table there are 3,400 or so distinct CDR3 sequences, around 84% of which are singletons. Sequenced sample: CD4+ T cells from blood, cultured in vitro. The receptors were gathered from a human donor who had recovered from COVID-19.

V usage is TRBV20-1 and J usage is TRBJ2-1, with 10 nucleotides matching TRBD2. Trimming took 6 bases from V and 1 from J; bases not matched to a gene: 6. This CDR3 is 15 amino acids long. Per germline, CDR1 DFQATT and CDR2 SNEGSKA (reference sequence). The CDR3 DNA sequence: TGCAGTGCGCCCGGACTAGCGGCTTCCTACAATGAGCAGTTCTTC. Amino acids: CSAPGLAASYNEQFF.

The J gene is TRBJ2-2, the V gene TRBV19, with 8 nucleotides matching TRBD2. CDR3 length: 16 residues. V shed 5 bases, J shed 9 bases, and the junction held 14 bases outside the gene matches. The germline V gene has CDR1 LNHDA and CDR2 SQIVND (reference sequence). As DNA, the CDR3 is TGTGCCAGTAGTCGATCGGCGGGGGGATGGACCAGGGAGCTGTTTTTT. As protein: CASSRSAGGWTRELFF.

The rearrangement joins TRBV6-5 to TRBJ1-5; 7 bases map to TRBD1. After removal of 2 bases from V and 7 bases from J, the junction contained 5 bases not matched to a gene. This CDR3 region has 14 residues. Germline V gene lookup returns CDR1 MNHEY and CDR2 SVGAGI. CDR3 protein: CASSYTDRDQPQHF. The CDR3 DNA follows: TGTGCCAGCAGTTACACCGACAGGGACCAGCCCCAGCATTTT.

This clonotype was detected once. This chain links TRBV9 with TRBJ1-5; 10 positions agree with TRBD1. V lost 4 bases to trimming and J lost 1 base; unmatched junction nucleotides: 5. Germline CDR1 reads SGDLS; CDR2 reads YYNGEE. The CDR3 spans 16 residues. The CDR3 nucleotides read TGTGCCAGCAGCCCTGGGACAGGGGCGAGCAATCAGCCCCAGCATTTT. Its translation is CASSPGTGASNQPQHF.

This chain uses TRBV19 with TRBJ1-2; D unclear. V lost 1 base to trimming and J lost 4 bases, with 10 bases between them. The CDR3 spans 14 residues. CDR1 LNHDA and CDR2 SQIVND come from the germline V gene (reference sequence). CDR3 amino acids: CASSIGAVIYGYTF. The CDR3 DNA follows: TGTGCCAGTAGTATAGGGGCAGTTATCTATGGCTACACCTTC.

This clonotype came up a few times. The gene calls are TRBV6-2 or TRBV6-3 and TRBJ2-1; 11 positions agree with TRBD2. V gave up 6 bases and J gave up 12 bases; unmatched junction bases: 13. Germline V CDR1 and CDR2: MNHEY, SVGEGT. The CDR3 loop spans 15 amino acids. The CDR3 here is CASRDPGTSGLGQFF. The CDR3 DNA follows: TGTGCCAGCAGGGACCCCGGGACTAGCGGCCTTGGGCAGTTCTTC.

The V and J genes are TRBV7-8 and TRBJ1-2, with 7 positions matching TRBD1. The germline CDR1 and CDR2 sequences are SGHVS and FQNEAQ. CDR3 length equals 15 residues. J gave up 4 bases and V 6 bases, and 11 bases lay outside the gene matches. CDR3: CASSPQGGFGYGYTF. The CDR3 nucleotides are TGTGCCAGCAGTCCTCAGGGGGGGTTCGGCTATGGCTACACCTTC. The full variable domain, completed using reference TRBV7-8 and TRBJ1-2, is GAGVSQSPRYKVAKRGQDVALRCDPISGHVSLFWYQQALGQGPEFLTYFQNEAQLDKSGLPSDRFFAERPEGSVSTLKIQRTQQEDSAVYLCASSPQGGFGYGYTFGSGTRLTVV.

This clonotype is termed large. This chain joins TRBV18 and TRBJ2-3; D might be TRBD1 (6 bases). From germline, CDR1 is KGHSH and CDR2 LQKENI. The length of the CDR3 is 12 residues. V lost 3 bases to trimming and J lost 6 bases, with 7 bases between them. CDR3 residues: CASSPDRDTQYF. CDR3 coding DNA: TGTGCCAGCTCACCCGACAGGGATACGCAGTATTTT. Full variable domain (rest looked up from reference TRBV18 and TRBJ2-3): NAGVMQNPRHLVRRRGQEARLRCSPMKGHSHVYWYRQLPEEGLKFMVYLQKENIIDESGMPKERFSAEFPKEGPSILRIQQVVRGDSAAYFCASSPDRDTQYFGPGTRLTVL.

The rearrangement joins TRBV10-1 to TRBJ2-7; 7 nucleotides match TRBD2. The CDR3 runs 16 residues. Germline values: CDR1 WNHNN, CDR2 SYGVQD (reference sequence). J was trimmed by 0 bases and V by 6 bases; bases with no gene match: 11. CDR3 in amino acids: CASSELASSSSYEQYF. DNA of the CDR3: TGCGCCAGCAGCGAACTAGCGTCGTCGAGCTCCTACGAGCAGTACTTC.

This chain links TRBV2 with TRBJ1-2, with D perhaps TRBD1 (5 bases). The germline V gene encodes CDR1 SNHLY and CDR2 FYNNEI. The CDR3 contains 15 residues. V was trimmed by 10 bases and J by 4 bases, leaving 22 bases between them. This chain's CDR3 is CATSDSITGSYGYTF. CDR3 DNA: TGTGCCACCTCCGACAGCATTACGGGGTCCTATGGCTACACCTTC.

Regarding this clonotype: The germline gene is not matched at one end of the junction; a read error may be the cause. The chain recombines TRBV5-4 with TRBJ1-2, with D perhaps TRBD1 (5 bases). The V gene's germline CDR1 is SGHNT and CDR2 YYREEE (reference sequence). The CDR3 contains 14 residues. The CDR3 DNA follows: TGTGCCAGCAGTTTGGGGCAGGGAGCGGGCGGCTACACCTTC. As protein: CASSLGQGAGGYTF.

The chain recombines TRBV5-1 with TRBJ1-5; TRBD1 matches at 7 bases. The CDR3 is made up of 16 amino acids. CDR1 is SGHRS and CDR2 is YFSETQ in the germline V gene. The junction had 9 bases not matched to a gene; V was cut back by 0 bases and J by 6 bases. CDR3 coding DNA: TGCGCCAGCAGCTTGGAACCAGGGGGTCTGGGTCAGCCCCAGCATTTT. It translates to CASSLEPGGLGQPQHF.

The chain carries TRBV20-1 and TRBJ1-1; weak D call: TRBD1 (6 bases). The CDR3 contains 15 residues. CDR1 and CDR2 (germline): DFQATT, SNEGSKA (reference sequence). Trimming took 6 bases from V and 5 from J, leaving 22 bases between them. CDR3 protein: CSASRSGGGGTEAFF. The CDR3, as DNA: TGCAGTGCCTCGCGAAGCGGGGGCGGGGGGACTGAAGCTTTCTTT.

The gene calls are TRBV7-9 and TRBJ2-3; 13 nucleotides match TRBD2. There are 15 residues in the CDR3. After removal of 5 bases from V and 5 bases from J, the junction contained 4 bases not matched to a gene. From germline, CDR1 is SEHNR and CDR2 FQNEAQ (reference sequence). CDR3 DNA sequence: TGTGCCAGCAGCCGACTAGCGGGGGGTAGAGATACGCAGTATTTT. It yields the protein CASSRLAGGRDTQYF.

V gene TRBV18 combines with J gene TRBJ1-1; perhaps TRBD1 as D (5 bases). Trimming took 3 bases from V and 2 from J, leaving 13 bases between them. CDR3 length: 15 residues. Germline V gene sequence: CDR1 KGHSH, CDR2 LQKENI. The CDR3 nucleotides are TGTGCCAGCTCACCTTTTTCAGACAGTAACACTGAAGCTTTCTTT. Translation gives CASSPFSDSNTEAFF.

The rearrangement uses TRBV6-2 or TRBV6-3 and TRBJ2-6; 7 bases map to TRBD1. Germline V gene lookup returns CDR1 MNHEY and CDR2 SVGEGT. V was pared by 2 bases and J by 0 bases, with 19 bases of the junction left unmatched. The length of the CDR3 is 22 residues. The CDR3 is CASSYTGPGQPLGPSGANVLTF. Written as DNA, the CDR3 is TGTGCCAGCAGTTACACTGGGCCGGGACAGCCCCTAGGCCCCTCTGGGGCCAACGTCCTGACTTTC.

The genes are TRBV6-1 and TRBJ2-2; possibly TRBD2 for D (6 bases). V dropped 2 bases and J dropped 6 bases, with 13 bases sitting between them. The CDR3 is made up of 15 amino acids. In germline, CDR1 is MNHNS, CDR2 SASEGT. CDR3 protein: CASSERGLGSGELFF. The CDR3, as DNA: TGTGCCAGCAGTGAACGGGGGTTGGGCTCCGGGGAGCTGTTTTTT.

J is TRBJ1-2 and V is TRBV6-1, with D tentatively TRBD1 (5 bases). V gave up 7 bases and J gave up 4 bases, with 16 bases separating them. The CDR3 runs to 14 residues. CDR1 MNHNS and CDR2 SASEGT come from the germline V gene. The CDR3 nucleotides read TGTGCCAGCATAGGGTCCCGGGGGGGCTATGGCTACACCTTC. Amino acids: CASIGSRGGYGYTF.

The rearrangement joins TRBV6-1 to TRBJ1-6; D is perhaps TRBD1 (5 bases). The CDR3 has 17 amino acids. Trimming pared 4 bases from V and 0 bases from J, leaving 13 bases between. The germline gives CDR1 MNHNS, CDR2 SASEGT. CDR3 sequence reads: CASSVRGQSSYNSPLHF. The CDR3 DNA follows: TGTGCCAGCAGTGTTAGGGGCCAGAGCTCCTATAATTCACCCCTCCACTTT.

The rearrangement joins TRBV18 to TRBJ1-4; 8 bases are shared with TRBD1. This CDR3 is 14 amino acids long. V gave up 3 bases and J gave up 10 bases; unmatched junction bases: 7. CDR1 is KGHSH, CDR2 LQKENI, per germline. The CDR3 spells CASSPGQGLRKLFF. CDR3 DNA: TGTGCCAGCTCACCCGGACAGGGATTAAGAAAACTGTTTTTT.

The chain links TRBV6-5 to TRBJ2-1; possible D gene TRBD2, 7 bases. The germline V gene encodes CDR1 MNHEY and CDR2 SVGAGI. V shed 2 bases and J shed 5 bases, with 13 bases lying between them. The CDR3 has 15 residues. The CDR3 protein is CASSYGGGRNNEQFF. The CDR3 DNA sequence: TGTGCCAGCAGTTACGGGGGGGGCCGGAACAATGAGCAGTTCTTC.

This clonotype was counted once. The chain employs TRBV6-2 or TRBV6-3 and TRBJ2-2; a weak D match, TRBD1 (6 bases). The length of the CDR3 is 15 residues. The ends were cut back, 1 base at V and 6 bases at J, with 12 bases in the middle. Per germline, CDR1 MNHEY and CDR2 SVGEGT. The DNA of the CDR3 is TGTGCCAGCAGTTACTTTTCAGGGGCCGCCGGGGAGCTGTTTTTT. This gives the protein CASSYFSGAAGELFF.

This clonotype came up a few times. CDR3 region: CASSFSLLIANEQFF. CDR3 coding DNA: TGTGCCAGCAGTTTTAGTCTCCTGATCGCGAATGAGCAGTTCTTC. This chain uses TRBV12-3 or TRBV12-4 with TRBJ2-1; no reliable D call. The ends were cut back, 3 bases at V and 7 bases at J, with 16 bases in the middle. This CDR3 region has 15 residues.

The rearrangement links TRBV15 to TRBJ1-5; 7 bases match TRBD1. This CDR3 region has 20 residues. Trimming took 3 bases from V and 0 from J; bases not matched to a gene: 17. The germline V gene encodes CDR1 LNHNV and CDR2 YYDKDF (reference sequence). CDR3 sequence: CATSSFFNRGGLYSNQPQHF. CDR3 coding DNA: TGTGCCACCAGCAGTTTCTTCAACAGGGGTGGCCTTTATAGCAATCAGCCCCAGCATTTT.

This chain links TRBV6-1 with TRBJ1-1; D is unclear. V was pared by 5 bases and J by 1 base, with 8 bases between. In germline, CDR1 is MNHNS, CDR2 SASEGT. The CDR3 totals 13 residues. Here the CDR3 DNA reads TGTGCCAGCAGTAGGATGGGGAACACTGAAGCTTTCTTT. Its translation is CASSRMGNTEAFF.

V is TRBV4-1 and J is TRBJ1-3; no definite D call. V was cut by 1 base and J by 4 bases, with 5 bases left in between. CDR3 length: 13 amino acids. Germline values: CDR1 MGHRA, CDR2 YSYEKL. CDR3 sequence reads: CASSQVDGNTIYF. The CDR3 nucleotides read TGCGCCAGCAGCCAAGTGGACGGAAACACCATATATTTT.

The CDR3: CASSQRQGSYEQYF. The CDR3 nucleotides read TGCGCCAGCAGCCAACGACAGGGGAGCTACGAGCAGTACTTC. The chain combines TRBV4-3 with TRBJ2-7; 8 nucleotides line up with TRBD1. The CDR3 has 14 residues. Germline V gene lookup returns CDR1 LGHNA and CDR2 YSLEER. The V gene end was trimmed by 2 bases and the J gene end by 3 bases; junction bases not matched to a gene: 3.